The 27 T cell receptor beta chains listed next were all sequenced from one sample in a study of T cell responses to AZD1222 COVID-19 vaccine. The method was immunoSEQ multiplex PCR; TCRdb's version includes in-frame clones alone and lacks a portion of them. The sample holds 75,000 to 90,000 clones, roughly nine tenths seen once. Sequencing used peripheral blood, obtained on day 0 of AZD1222 vaccination. These receptors originate from an adult in good health.

The gene calls are TRBV19 and TRBJ2-7, with D possibly TRBD2 on 6 matching bases. CDR1 is LNHDA and CDR2 is SQIVND in the germline V gene (reference sequence). V was trimmed by 4 bases and J by 0 bases, leaving 13 bases between them. CDR3 length: 15 residues. The CDR3 loop is CASSRGELSSYEQYF. In DNA form, the CDR3 reads TGTGCCAGTAGTAGGGGGGAATTAAGCTCCTACGAGCAGTACTTC.

The chain employs TRBV19 and TRBJ2-3; TRBD1 aligns across 10 bases. The V and J ends lost 10 bases and 3 bases, in that order; junction bases with no gene match: 4. The germline V gene has CDR1 LNHDA and CDR2 SQIVND (reference sequence). The CDR3 loop spans 13 amino acids. CDR3 DNA: TGTGCCACCCGGGACAGGGGAACAGATACGCAGTATTTT. Amino acids: CATRDRGTDTQYF.

CDR3 sequence (DNA): TGTGCCAGCACCAAATTACTAGTACTCTACAATGAGCAGTTCTTC. Protein product: CASTKLLVLYNEQFF. The chain has TRBV6-6 and TRBJ2-1, with TRBD2 as a possible D gene (5 bases). V was clipped by 7 bases and J by 3 bases, with 16 bases between them. Germline values: CDR1 MNHNY, CDR2 SVGAGI (reference sequence). The CDR3 totals 15 residues.

This clone appeared a single time. The gene calls are TRBV28 and TRBJ2-7; the D call may be TRBD1 or TRBD2 (5 bases each). CDR3 length: 15 residues. The V end lost 6 bases, the J end lost 3 bases, and 18 bases lay between the germline ends. The V gene's germline CDR1 is MDHEN and CDR2 SYDVKM. The CDR3 coding sequence is TGTGCCAGCAGCCGCCGGGGCCTTGGGTTCTACGAGCAGTACTTC. This gives the protein CASSRRGLGFYEQYF.

In its sample, this clone was seen a few times. J is TRBJ1-6 and V is TRBV10-3, with D possibly being TRBD1 (5 bases). CDR3 length: 15 residues. Trimming pared 2 bases from V and 5 bases from J, leaving 10 bases between. The V gene's germline CDR1 is ENHRY and CDR2 SYGVKD. The chain's CDR3 is CAISERGGDNSPLHF. The CDR3 DNA sequence: TGTGCCATCAGTGAGAGGGGCGGCGATAATTCACCCCTCCACTTT.

This chain uses TRBV5-1 with TRBJ2-3; D assignment may be TRBD1 or TRBD2 (6 bases each). Trimming took 0 bases from V and 6 from J, leaving 11 bases between them. In germline, CDR1 is SGHRS, CDR2 YFSETQ. This CDR3 is 14 amino acids long. CDR3 nucleotide sequence: TGCGCCAGCAGCTTGGCCGAGGGGGGCGATACGCAGTATTTT. Its translation is CASSLAEGGDTQYF.

V and J are TRBV6-2 or TRBV6-3 and TRBJ1-2; D is uncertain. CDR1 is MNHEY and CDR2 is SVGEGT in the germline V gene. Trimming stripped 4 bases from V and 6 bases from J, with 12 bases between. The CDR3 loop spans 13 amino acids. The CDR3 spells CASSSDRGDGYTF. The CDR3 DNA is TGTGCCAGCAGTTCCGACCGGGGAGATGGCTACACCTTC.

The J gene is TRBJ1-6, the V gene TRBV28; 7 nucleotides agree with TRBD1. Unmatched junction bases numbered 6, after V lost 2 bases and J lost 5 bases. The germline V gene has CDR1 MDHEN and CDR2 SYDVKM. CDR3 length: 16 amino acids. In DNA, the CDR3 is TGTGCCAGCAGTTTAGGTCGGGACAGCCATAATTCACCCCTCCACTTT. Protein: CASSLGRDSHNSPLHF. The whole variable domain, filled in from reference TRBV28 and TRBJ1-6, reads DVKVTQSSRYLVKRTGEKVFLECVQDMDHENMFWYRQDPGLGLRLIYFSYDVKMKEKGDIPEGYSVSREKKERFSLILESASTNQTSMYLCASSLGRDSHNSPLHFGNGTRLTVT.

This chain joins TRBV18 and TRBJ2-1; D possibly corresponds to TRBD2 (5 bases). This CDR3 comprises 14 residues. CDR1 KGHSH and CDR2 LQKENI come from the germline V gene. The ends were cut back, 3 bases at V and 0 bases at J, with 6 bases in the middle. CDR3: CASSPGSSYNEQFF. Written as DNA, the CDR3 is TGTGCCAGCTCACCGGGGAGCTCCTACAATGAGCAGTTCTTC.

The V call is TRBV28, the J call TRBJ2-5, with 11 nucleotides matching TRBD2. This CDR3 has 16 residues. Germline V gives CDR1 MDHEN, CDR2 SYDVKM. V lost 1 base to trimming and J lost 7 bases; unmatched junction nucleotides: 8. Here the CDR3 reads CASSLYDSGGERTQYF. The CDR3 nucleotides are TGTGCCAGCAGTTTATACGATAGCGGGGGGGAGCGGACCCAGTACTTC. Full variable domain (rest looked up from reference TRBV28 and TRBJ2-5): DVKVTQSSRYLVKRTGEKVFLECVQDMDHENMFWYRQDPGLGLRLIYFSYDVKMKEKGDIPEGYSVSREKKERFSLILESASTNQTSMYLCASSLYDSGGERTQYFGPGTRLLVL.

The genes are TRBV3-1 (or the pseudogene TRBV3-2) and TRBJ1-6; 7 nucleotides agree with TRBD1. The J segment lost 1 base and the V segment lost 4 bases, leaving 4 bases of the junction unmatched. The CDR3 runs to 16 residues. The germline CDR1 and CDR2 sequences are LGHDT and YNNKEL (reference sequence). CDR3 DNA sequence: TGTGCCAGCAGCCGGACAGGAACTTCCTATAATTCACCCCTCCACTTT. Residues: CASSRTGTSYNSPLHF.

V and J are TRBV5-4 and TRBJ1-2; 7 nucleotides agree with TRBD1. Trimming at V came to 10 bases and at J to 3 bases, leaving 12 bases not matched to a gene. CDR1 is SGHNT and CDR2 is YYREEE in the germline V gene (reference sequence). This CDR3 has 14 amino acids. In nucleotides, the CDR3 is TGTGCCTCGAGGGGGCCCCTTTGGGACTATGGCTACACCTTC. It specifies CASRGPLWDYGYTF.

CDR3 protein: CASSPLTGGAAGELFF. The DNA of the CDR3 is TGTGCCAGCTCACCACTGACAGGGGGCGCCGCCGGGGAGCTGTTTTTT. The chain uses TRBV18 and TRBJ2-2; 10 bases fit TRBD1. The CDR3 length is 16 residues. The germline CDR1 and CDR2 sequences are KGHSH and LQKENI. V was pared by 1 base and J by 6 bases, with 5 bases of the junction left unmatched.

This chain links TRBV19 with TRBJ1-1; 8 bases fit TRBD1. Unmatched junction bases numbered 9, after V lost 5 bases and J lost 4 bases. The germline V gene has CDR1 LNHDA and CDR2 SQIVND (reference sequence). The CDR3 is made up of 15 amino acids. CDR3 protein: CASSVQGARGTEAFF. CDR3 nucleotides: TGTGCCAGTAGTGTCCAGGGGGCGAGGGGCACTGAAGCTTTCTTT.

The V gene is TRBV5-8, the J gene TRBJ1-1; 7 bases line up with TRBD1. CDR3 length: 15 residues. The junction had 10 bases not matched to a gene; V was cut back by 2 bases and J by 6 bases. Germline CDR1 reads SGHTS; CDR2 reads YDEGEE. As DNA, the CDR3 is TGTGCCAGCAGCTTAGGTCACAGGGGTTTGTCTGAAGCTTTCTTT. Translating gives CASSLGHRGLSEAFF.

The chain couples TRBV6-2 or TRBV6-3 to TRBJ1-5; D may be TRBD1 (6 bases). The germline V gene has CDR1 MNHEY and CDR2 SVGEGT. The CDR3 sequence is 16 residues long. V was pared by 5 bases and J by 0 bases, with 14 bases between. The CDR3 DNA follows: TGTGCCAGCAGTCGGGGGCAGGGCTATAGCAATCAGCCCCAGCATTTT. It translates to CASSRGQGYSNQPQHF.

The chain recombines TRBV7-9 with TRBJ2-1; D might be TRBD1 (5 bases). From germline, CDR1 is SEHNR and CDR2 FQNEAQ (reference sequence). Trimming took 2 bases from V and 4 from J, leaving 9 bases between them. This CDR3 has 14 amino acids. This CDR3 is CASSLRQPYNEQFF. The CDR3 bases are TGTGCCAGCAGCTTAAGACAGCCTTACAATGAGCAGTTCTTC.

This clone occurred many times. The chain has TRBV2 and TRBJ1-1; D is unclear. The germline V gene encodes CDR1 SNHLY and CDR2 FYNNEI. Trimming removed 2 bases from V and 4 bases from J, with 14 bases in between. The length of the CDR3 is 15 residues. For the CDR3, the DNA is TGTGCCAGCAGTGAAAGTGGAGTAATTGGCACTGAAGCTTTCTTT. The encoded protein is CASSESGVIGTEAFF.

The V gene is TRBV3-1 (or the pseudogene TRBV3-2), the J gene TRBJ1-1, with TRBD1 matching over 7 bases. CDR1 LGHDT and CDR2 YNNKEL come from the germline V gene (reference sequence). The CDR3 totals 13 residues. The trim removed 3 bases at V and 10 bases at J, leaving 8 bases unmatched. In nucleotides, the CDR3 is TGTGCCAGCAGCCACACAGGGGTCCTCCCAGCTTTCTTT. It encodes CASSHTGVLPAFF.

The gene calls are TRBV12-5 and TRBJ2-5; D perhaps matches TRBD2 (5 bases). The germline V gene has CDR1 LGHNT and CDR2 FRNRAP. V lost 5 bases to trimming and J lost 2 bases, with 9 bases between them. CDR3 size: 13 residues. CDR3 DNA: TGTGCTAGTGGTCCCACGGGGCAAGAGACCCAGTACTTC. This codes for CASGPTGQETQYF.

The chain employs TRBV27 and TRBJ1-5; D might be TRBD1 (5 bases). The length of the CDR3 is 17 residues. The V end lost 5 bases, the J end lost 4 bases, and 21 bases lay between the germline ends. Germline V gene data show CDR1 as MNHEY and CDR2 as SMNVEV (reference sequence). The CDR3 DNA sequence: TGTGCCAGCAGTCGGGACTTGGGGCGTAATTCGAATCAGCCCCAGCATTTT. Protein: CASSRDLGRNSNQPQHF.

The gene calls are TRBV19 and TRBJ1-2; 7 bases align to TRBD1. Germline V lookup: CDR1 LNHDA, CDR2 SQIVND (reference sequence). The ends lost 4 bases at V and 2 bases at J; junction bases unmatched: 4. The CDR3 runs 14 residues. Here the CDR3 DNA reads TGTGCCAGTAGTACAAGGGACAGAAACTATGGCTACACCTTC. It codes for CASSTRDRNYGYTF.

The chain uses TRBV5-5 and TRBJ1-1, with 10 bases identical to TRBD1. Germline lookup yields CDR1 SGHKS and CDR2 YYEKEE (reference sequence). J lost 10 bases, V lost 2 bases, and 11 bases had no gene match. The CDR3 has 15 amino acids. CDR3 residues: CASSLSTGGAQGAFF. The CDR3, as DNA: TGTGCCAGCAGCTTATCGACAGGGGGCGCGCAAGGAGCTTTCTTT.

The chain employs TRBV7-6 and TRBJ2-7; 8 nucleotides line up with TRBD1. Germline lookup yields CDR1 SGHVS and CDR2 FNYEAQ. The CDR3 loop spans 20 amino acids. With V trimmed by 2 bases and J by 2 bases, 20 bases remained unmatched. CDR3 DNA sequence: TGTGCCAGCAGCTTACTGGAGATCGGGACAGGACCCTCTTCAACCTACGAGCAGTACTTC. Translated: CASSLLEIGTGPSSTYEQYF. Drawing the rest from reference TRBV7-6 and TRBJ2-7, the complete variable domain is GAGVSQSPRYKVTKRGQDVALRCDPISGHVSLYWYRQALGQGPEFLTYFNYEAQQDKSGLPNDRFSAERPEGSISTLTIQRTEQRDSAMYRCASSLLEIGTGPSSTYEQYFGPGTRLTVT.

This clone showed up just once. The rearrangement links TRBV9 to TRBJ2-7; 8 bases fit TRBD1. The CDR3 runs 15 residues. With V trimmed by 0 bases and J by 5 bases, 7 bases remained unmatched. Germline CDR1 reads SGDLS; CDR2 reads YYNGEE. The chain's CDR3 is CASSVEGRGPDEQYF. The CDR3 bases are TGTGCCAGCAGCGTAGAGGGCAGGGGGCCGGACGAGCAGTACTTC.

The V and J genes are TRBV28 and TRBJ1-6, with D perhaps TRBD1 (6 bases). V was shortened by 3 bases and J by 5 bases, with 11 bases between the two germline ends. The V gene's germline CDR1 is MDHEN and CDR2 SYDVKM. CDR3 length: 15 amino acids. DNA of the CDR3: TGTGCCAGCAGTTTTTTGGGGGCAAATAATTCACCCCTCCACTTT. Its translation: CASSFLGANNSPLHF.

J is TRBJ2-1 and V is TRBV15, with a possible D match to TRBD2 (6 bases). Germline V gene data show CDR1 as LNHNV and CDR2 as YYDKDF (reference sequence). Trimming took off 2 bases at V and 12 bases at J, with 14 bases between the two ends. The CDR3 is 13 residues long. CDR3 nucleotide sequence: TGTGCCACCAGCAGAAATCCTTCCGGGGGGCAGTTCTTC. Translating it yields CATSRNPSGGQFF.